This T cell receptor beta chain was sequenced for a study of PD-1 blockade in classical Hodgkin lymphoma. CDR1 MDHEN and CDR2 SYDVKM come from the germline V gene. J was trimmed by 2 bases and V by 4 bases; bases with no gene match: 12. The CDR3 is 19 residues long. Relapses following autologous stem cell transplantation were seen in all patients, with brentuximab vedotin exposure varying. TCRdb's table, derived via immunoSEQ multiplex PCR, lists solely in-frame clones and lacks some. The sample holds about 58,000 clones, around 93% seen once. The material sequenced was peripheral blood mononuclear cells (PBMCs), taken before the second cycle of nivolumab. The J gene is TRBJ2-6, the V gene TRBV28, with 9 nucleotides matching TRBD1. This TCR derives from a human donor with classical Hodgkin lymphoma. CDR3 coding DNA: TGTGCCAGCAGTTCTTCTGGGACAGGGTATTTCACTGGGGCCAACGTCCTGACTTTC. It encodes CASSSSGTGYFTGANVLTF.